This paragraph covers one T cell receptor (beta chain) sequence. Its antigen is not known. This entry comes from a study of T cell clones after liver transplantation. Study conclusions and caveats: Small, mixed patient groups and varying post-transplant times limit these conclusions.

Germline lookup yields CDR1 SGHTA and CDR2 FQGNSA. The germline V and J ends were trimmed by 3 bases and 3 bases, with 6 bases remaining between them. The CDR3 is 12 amino acids. TCRdb keeps only in-frame clones here, not all; method: immunoSEQ multiplex PCR. The data show nearly 55,000 clones, 65% to 85% seen once. This specimen consisted of CD4+ T cells from blood, obtained before liver transplant. The V gene is TRBV7-2, the J gene TRBJ2-7; D is unresolved. This clonotype was sampled from a human donor who received a liver transplant. Written as DNA, the CDR3 is TGTGCCAGCAGCTTGTCGCGCTACGAGCAGTACTTC. Translated: CASSLSRYEQYF. Looking up the rest from reference TRBV7-2 and TRBJ2-7 gives the full variable domain: GAGVSQSPSNKVTEKGKDVELRCDPISGHTALYWYRQSLGQGLEFLIYFQGNSAPDKSGLPSDRFSAERTGGSVSTLTIQRTQQEDSAVYLCASSLSRYEQYFGPGTRLTVT.